This is a list of T cell receptor beta chains from one sample in a study of tumor and adjacent non-tumor tissue in lung cancer. Each CDR3 protein is one row after TCRdb ran MiXCR on the multiplex PCR reads. The table has roughly 75,000 distinct CDR3 sequences, roughly 80% seen once. The specimen sequenced was distant non-tumor lung tissue. The receptors here all came from a man aged 60-69 years with non-small cell lung cancer. Both conserved end residues are part of each CDR3. Each record gives: D gene, clone size, CDR3 length, J gene, V gene, CDR3 DNA, CDR3 protein. A D gene is named only where the DNA matches it firmly. For some rows the clone size is stated as once, few or many, or as a class when expanded; others skip it.

>-|-|13|TRBJ2-7|TRBV11-2
TGTGCTAGCAGCTTAAATCCTCGGATCGAGCAGTACTTC
CASSLNPRIEQYF
>TRBD1|once|19|TRBJ2-6|TRBV11-2
TGTGTAGGCAGCTTAGTTCCAAAGGACAGGCCCTTTGGGGCCAACGTCCTGACTTTC
CVGSLVPKDRPFGANVLTF
>-|-|17|TRBJ2-4|TRBV4-2
TGTGTCAGCAGTCCCAGTGCGGGCGGAGGGGCCAAAAACATTCAGTACTTC
CVSSPSAGGGAKNIQYF
>-|-|16|TRBJ2-1|TRBV12-5
TGTGCTAATGATGGTGTTGGGCAGAATTTTTACAATGAGCAGTTCTTC
CANDGVGQNFYNEQFF
>-|-|15|TRBJ2-7|TRBV28
TGTGCCAGCAGTTTTGAGCCGGTTAGTACCTACGAGCAGTACTTC
CASSFEPVSTYEQYF
>-|-|12|TRBJ2-3|TRBV29-1
TGTAGCGTTGAAACGGCCACAGATACGCAGTATTTT
CSVETATDTQYF
>TRBD2|many|16|TRBJ2-1|TRBV6-2/TRBV6-3
TGTGCCAGCAGTTCCGTGACTAGCGGGATAGACAATGAGCAGTTCTTC
CASSSVTSGIDNEQFF
>-|many|13|TRBJ1-1|TRBV14
TGTGCCAGCAGCCAACAGTGGAACACTGAAGCTTTCTTT
CASSQQWNTEAFF
>-|-|15|TRBJ1-6|TRBV11-2
TGTGCCAACAGCTTAGGAGTGGACAATAATTCACCCCTCCATTTT
CANSLGVDNNSPLHF
>-|-|14|TRBJ2-3|TRBV11-2
TGTGCCAACAGCTTAGATAGGGTCACAGATACGCATTATTTT
CANSLDRVTDTHYF
>-|-|14|TRBJ2-7|TRBV7-2
TGTGCCAGCAGCTTATACCATTTGACCTACGAGCAGTACTTC
CASSLYHLTYEQYF
>-|-|14|TRBJ2-3|TRBV20-1
TGCAGTGCTAGAGCGGCGGTCGGAATAGATACGCTGTATTTT
CSARAAVGIDTLYF
>TRBD1|-|15|TRBJ2-7|TRBV6-2/TRBV6-3
TGTACCAGCAGTTCCGCGGACAGGGCAACCTACGAGCAGTACTTC
CTSSSADRATYEQYF
>-|once|22|TRBJ1-5|TRBV15
TGTGCCACCAGCGGAGATCTGAGCAGGGTAGGGACTAGTTCCTGTAGCAATCAGCCCCAGCATTTT
CATSGDLSRVGTSSCSNQPQHF
>TRBD1|once|17|TRBJ1-4|TRBV20-1
TGCGGTGCTAGAGGGGCGGAACAGGGGACCTTACTAGAAAAACTGTTTTTT
CGARGAEQGTLLEKLFF
>TRBD1|-|13|TRBJ2-3|TRBV11-3
TGTGCCGGCAGCTTTCAGGGGGTAGACACGCAGTATTTT
CAGSFQGVDTQYF
>-|many|14|TRBJ1-4|TRBV7-8
TGTGCCAGCAGCTCCTTCGGGAATAATGAAAAACTGTTTTTT
CASSSFGNNEKLFF